The clone carrying this TCR beta chain was counted a single time. Clones were sequenced by immunoSEQ multiplex PCR, and TCRdb holds only the in-frame ones, with some missing. The top ten hold roughly a tenth of the sample, which has about 140,000 clones, 75% to 90% seen once. The CDR3 consists of 16 residues. CDR1 is KGHDR and CDR2 is SFDVKD in the germline V gene. The ends lost 10 bases at V and 2 bases at J; junction bases unmatched: 7. This entry is derived from a study of blood T cell repertoires in COVID-19. About the study: Spain, Italy and the United States supplied samples that represented acute and convalescent COVID-19. Sources were T cells, B-cell-depleted T cells, or PBMCs; the material itself was cDNA or gDNA.

The sample was peripheral blood. V gene TRBV24-1 combines with J gene TRBJ2-6; 10 bases are shared with TRBD1. The receptor's source is a man between 60 and 75 years old with active or convalescent COVID-19. The CDR3 DNA reads as TGTGCCACTGCTGGGACAGGGGTAACTGGGGCCAACGTCCTGACTTTC. Its protein product is CATAGTGVTGANVLTF.